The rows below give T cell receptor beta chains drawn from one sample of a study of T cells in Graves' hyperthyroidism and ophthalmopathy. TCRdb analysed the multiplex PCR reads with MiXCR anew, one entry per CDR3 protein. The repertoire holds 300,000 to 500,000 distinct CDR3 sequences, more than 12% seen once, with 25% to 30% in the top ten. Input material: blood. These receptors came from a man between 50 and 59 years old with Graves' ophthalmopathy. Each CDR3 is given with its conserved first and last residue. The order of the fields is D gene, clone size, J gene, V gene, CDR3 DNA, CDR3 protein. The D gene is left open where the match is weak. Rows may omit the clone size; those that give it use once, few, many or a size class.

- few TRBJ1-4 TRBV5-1 TGCGCCAGCAGCCTTGGTTCAGGGACTAATGAAAAACTGTTTTTT CASSLGSGTNEKLFF
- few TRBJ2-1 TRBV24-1 TGTGCCACAAGTACACCCGATCAGGGGATCGTTAATGAGCAGTTCTTC CATSTPDQGIVNEQFF
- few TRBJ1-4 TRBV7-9 TGTGCCAGCAGCTTAGGGTCAGACCTTAATGAAAAACTGTTTTTT CASSLGSDLNEKLFF
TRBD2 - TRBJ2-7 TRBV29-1 TGCAGCGCGACCAATAGCGGGTCCTACGAGCAGTACTTC CSATNSGSYEQYF
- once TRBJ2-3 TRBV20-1 TGCAGTGCTAGACAGGCCCAGCTGGACACAGATACGCAGTATTTT CSARQAQLDTDTQYF
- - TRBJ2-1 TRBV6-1 TGTGCCAGCAAGACGGGTCCTTCCTACAATGAGCAGTTCTTC CASKTGPSYNEQFF
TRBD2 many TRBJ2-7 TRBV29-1 TGCAGCGCAGGGGGACTAGCGGGAGTCAGGAGCTCCTACGAGCAGTACTTC CSAGGLAGVRSSYEQYF
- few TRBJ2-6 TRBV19 TGTGCCAGTAGACCGACAGGGAGGGGGGCCAACGTCCTGACTTTC CASRPTGRGANVLTF
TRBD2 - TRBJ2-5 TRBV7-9 TGTGCCAGCAGCTTAGAACTAGCGGGAACAGAGACCCAGTACTTC CASSLELAGTETQYF
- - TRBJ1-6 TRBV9 TGTGCCAGCAGCGTAGATGTTAATTCACCCCTCCACTTT CASSVDVNSPLHF